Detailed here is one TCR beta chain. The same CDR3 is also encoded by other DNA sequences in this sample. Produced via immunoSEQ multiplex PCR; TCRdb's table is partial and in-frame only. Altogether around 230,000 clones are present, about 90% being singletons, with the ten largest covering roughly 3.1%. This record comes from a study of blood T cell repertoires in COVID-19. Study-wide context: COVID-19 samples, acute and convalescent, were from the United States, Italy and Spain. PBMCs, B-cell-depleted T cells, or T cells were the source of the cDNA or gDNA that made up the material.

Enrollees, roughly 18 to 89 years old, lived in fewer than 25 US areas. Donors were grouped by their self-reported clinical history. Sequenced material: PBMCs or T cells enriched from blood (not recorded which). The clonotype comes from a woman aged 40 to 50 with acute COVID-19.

The CDR3 is CATSDRTSGSTDTQYF. Here the CDR3 DNA reads TGTGCCACCAGTGACCGGACTAGCGGGAGCACAGATACGCAGTATTTT. The chain joins TRBV24-1 to TRBJ2-3, with 11 bases identical to TRBD2. The trim removed 4 bases at V and 0 bases at J, leaving 2 bases unmatched. Looked up from germline, CDR1 is KGHDR and CDR2 is SFDVKD. The CDR3 runs to 16 residues.